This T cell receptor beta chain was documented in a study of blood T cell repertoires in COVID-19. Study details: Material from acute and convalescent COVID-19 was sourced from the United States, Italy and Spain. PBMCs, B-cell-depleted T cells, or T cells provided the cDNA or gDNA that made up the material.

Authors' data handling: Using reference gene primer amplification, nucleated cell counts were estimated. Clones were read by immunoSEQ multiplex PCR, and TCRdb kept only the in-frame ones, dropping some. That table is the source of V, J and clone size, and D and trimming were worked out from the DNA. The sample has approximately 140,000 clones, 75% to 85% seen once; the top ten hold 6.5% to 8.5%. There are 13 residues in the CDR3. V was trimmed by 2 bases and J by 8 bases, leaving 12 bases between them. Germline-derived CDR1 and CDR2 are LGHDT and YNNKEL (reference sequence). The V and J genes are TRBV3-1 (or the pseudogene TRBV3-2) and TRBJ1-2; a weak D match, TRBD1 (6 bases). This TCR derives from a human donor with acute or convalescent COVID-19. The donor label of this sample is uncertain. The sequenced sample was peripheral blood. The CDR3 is CASSQLTGLGYTF. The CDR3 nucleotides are TGTGCCAGCAGCCAACTCACAGGGTTGGGCTACACCTTC.